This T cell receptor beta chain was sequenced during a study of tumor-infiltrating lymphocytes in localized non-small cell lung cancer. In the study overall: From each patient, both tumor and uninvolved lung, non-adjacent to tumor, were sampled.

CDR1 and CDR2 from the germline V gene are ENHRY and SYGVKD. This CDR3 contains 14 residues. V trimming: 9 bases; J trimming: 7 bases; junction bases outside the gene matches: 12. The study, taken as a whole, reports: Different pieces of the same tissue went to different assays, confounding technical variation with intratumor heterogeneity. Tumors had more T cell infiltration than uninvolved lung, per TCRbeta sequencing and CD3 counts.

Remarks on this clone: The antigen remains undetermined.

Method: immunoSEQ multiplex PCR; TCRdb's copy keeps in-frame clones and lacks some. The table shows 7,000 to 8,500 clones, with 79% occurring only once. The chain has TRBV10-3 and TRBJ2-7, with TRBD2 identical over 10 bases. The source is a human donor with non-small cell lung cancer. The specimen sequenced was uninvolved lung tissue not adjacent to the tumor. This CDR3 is CAINSAGGREEQYF. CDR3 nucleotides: TGTGCCATTAATTCAGCGGGAGGGCGGGAGGAGCAGTACTTC.